The TCR beta chain under discussion was sequenced for a study of spatial heterogeneity in lung cancer. This clonotype is large in the sample. The time point was: sample taken at primary tumor resection. Via MiXCR, TCRdb re-called the 5' RACE reads, giving one row per CDR3 protein. Here the sample spans over 2,000 distinct CDR3 sequences, approximately 14% being singletons. Material: normal lung tissue next to the tumor, obtained at surgery. The clonotype was recovered from a female donor with early-stage non-small cell lung cancer.

CDR3 DNA: TGTGCCAGCAGCCGCTGGGGAGCTTTAAACTACGAGCAGTACTTC. Its translation is CASSRWGALNYEQYF. The chain carries TRBV6-5 and TRBJ2-7; tentative D call: TRBD2 (5 bases). There are 15 residues in the CDR3. Germline assignment: CDR1 MNHEY and CDR2 SVGAGI. V shed 6 bases and J shed 3 bases, with 18 bases lying between them.